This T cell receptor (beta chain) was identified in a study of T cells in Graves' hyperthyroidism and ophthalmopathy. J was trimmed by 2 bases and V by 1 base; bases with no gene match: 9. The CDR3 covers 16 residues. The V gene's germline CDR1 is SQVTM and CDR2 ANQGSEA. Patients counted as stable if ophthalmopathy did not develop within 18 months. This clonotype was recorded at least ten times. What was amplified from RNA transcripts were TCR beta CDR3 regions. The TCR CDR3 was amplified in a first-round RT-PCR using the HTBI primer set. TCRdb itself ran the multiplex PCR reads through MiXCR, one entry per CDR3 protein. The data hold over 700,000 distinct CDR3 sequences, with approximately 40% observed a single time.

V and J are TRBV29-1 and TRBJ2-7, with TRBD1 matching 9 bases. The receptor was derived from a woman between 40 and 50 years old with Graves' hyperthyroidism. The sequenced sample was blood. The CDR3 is CSVEGSTGTGPYEQYF. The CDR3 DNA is TGCAGCGTTGAAGGTTCCACCGGGACAGGGCCCTACGAGCAGTACTTC.